This TCR beta chain came from a study of blood T cell repertoires in COVID-19. Overall study: COVID-19 samples from acute and convalescent phases originated in the United States, Italy and Spain.

TCRdb keeps only in-frame clones here, not all; method: immunoSEQ multiplex PCR. The table shows a few hundred thousand clones, with 75% to 90% occurring only once. V gave up 6 bases and J gave up 8 bases, with 14 bases separating them. The CDR3 consists of 13 residues. Participants, about 18 to 90 years old, spanned around 25 US areas. Participants reported their clinical history, and cohort assignment relied on those reports. Cohort 3 recovery required two negative PCRs, clearance, or symptom resolution. The gene calls are TRBV12-3 or TRBV12-4 and TRBJ2-1; possibly TRBD1 for D (6 bases). The clonotype comes from a man aged 35 to 55 who had recovered from COVID-19. Sequencing was done on a sample of PBMCs or T cells enriched from blood (not recorded which). The CDR3 DNA is TGTGCCAGCAGCCGAGGGACAAACCATGAGCAGTTCTTC. It codes for CASSRGTNHEQFF.